The next 29 T cell receptor beta chains were all read from a single sample in a study of blood T cell repertoires in COVID-19. Measured with immunoSEQ multiplex PCR; TCRdb has only the in-frame clones, and not every one. The sample records fewer than 150,000 clones, about 80% being singletons. Sequenced material: peripheral blood. The source is a woman between 40 and 55 years old with acute or convalescent COVID-19.

The chain recombines TRBV10-1 with TRBJ1-6, with D possibly TRBD1 on 5 matching bases. Germline V CDR1 and CDR2: WNHNN, SYGVQD (reference sequence). Trimming left V 6 bases short and J 6 bases short, with 9 bases between. The CDR3 sequence is 13 residues long. CDR3 sequence reads: CASRAGPNSPLHF. CDR3 in DNA: TGCGCCAGCAGGGCAGGGCCTAATTCACCCCTCCACTTT.

This chain joins TRBV20-1 and TRBJ2-5; 12 positions agree with TRBD2. The CDR3 has 15 amino acids. V lost 3 bases and J lost 5; bases outside the gene matches: 7. The germline CDR1 and CDR2 sequences are DFQATT and SNEGSKA (reference sequence). CDR3 loop: CSASSLAGGRETQYF. DNA for the CDR3: TGCAGTGCTAGTAGCCTAGCGGGGGGGCGGGAGACCCAGTACTTC.

This chain connects TRBV5-1 to TRBJ1-3, with D uncertain. Germline loops: CDR1 SGHRS, CDR2 YFSETQ. This CDR3 has 11 amino acids. The ends were cut back, 3 bases at V and 6 bases at J, with 4 bases in the middle. The CDR3 region is CASSSLNTIYF. The DNA of the CDR3 is TGCGCCAGCAGCTCTCTAAACACCATATATTTT. Based on the CDR3 plus reference TRBV5-1 and TRBJ1-3, the full variable domain is KAGVTQTPRYLIKTRGQQVTLSCSPISGHRSVSWYQQTPGQGLQFLFEYFSETQRNKGNFPGRFSGRQFSNSRSEMNVSTLELGDSALYLCASSSLNTIYFGEGSWLTVV.

The genes are TRBV7-3 and TRBJ2-1; D unresolved. Trimming cost V 2 bases and J 0 bases, with 8 bases left between them. The CDR3 has 15 amino acids. Germline CDR1 reads SGHTA; CDR2 reads FQGTGA. In nucleotides, the CDR3 is TGTGCCAGCAGCTTAGCGGTCAGCTCCTACAATGAGCAGTTCTTC. Its translation is CASSLAVSSYNEQFF. The full variable domain, completed using reference TRBV7-3 and TRBJ2-1, is GAGVSQTPSNKVTEKGKYVELRCDPISGHTALYWYRQSLGQGPEFLIYFQGTGAADDSGLPNDRFFAVRPEGSVSTLKIQRTERGDSAVYLCASSLAVSSYNEQFFGPGTRLTVL.

This sequence joins TRBV7-3 and TRBJ2-1; D is possibly TRBD2 (5 bases). The V and J ends lost 3 bases and 9 bases respectively, with 12 bases between them. There are 13 residues in the CDR3. CDR1 is SGHTA and CDR2 is FQGTGA in the germline V gene. CDR3: CASSFYSSGEQFF. The CDR3 nucleotides are TGTGCCAGCAGCTTTTATTCCAGCGGTGAGCAGTTCTTC.

The chain carries TRBV5-1 and TRBJ1-6; no clear D. Germline assignment: CDR1 SGHRS and CDR2 YFSETQ. The length of the CDR3 is 16 residues. Trimming took 5 bases from V and 5 from J, leaving 17 bases between them. CDR3 sequence: CASSPRDGENNSPLHF. DNA of the CDR3: TGCGCCAGCAGTCCCCGGGATGGGGAGAATAATTCACCCCTCCACTTT.

This chain connects TRBV7-6 to TRBJ1-2; TRBD1 aligns across 7 bases. The CDR3 length is 14 residues. Germline V gene data show CDR1 as SGHVS and CDR2 as FNYEAQ. V was pared by 1 base and J by 6 bases, with 5 bases of the junction left unmatched. The CDR3 region has the DNA TGTGCCAGCAGCTTAGAAGCCACAGGGGATGGCTACACCTTC. This sequence encodes CASSLEATGDGYTF.

The rearrangement uses TRBV6-2 or TRBV6-3 and TRBJ1-1; D call uncertain. V shed 0 bases and J shed 0 bases, with 11 bases lying between them. The CDR3 contains 16 residues. The germline V gene has CDR1 MNHEY and CDR2 SVGEGT. The CDR3 protein is CASSYSPGSVNTEAFF. The CDR3 DNA reads as TGTGCCAGCAGTTACTCCCCGGGGTCGGTGAACACTGAAGCTTTCTTT.

The rearrangement links TRBV7-3 to TRBJ2-2, with 9 nucleotides matching TRBD1. Germline V gives CDR1 SGHTA, CDR2 FQGTGA. V was clipped by 4 bases and J by 3 bases; unmatched bases: 6. The CDR3 covers 16 residues. The CDR3 here is CASSSQQGAHTGELFF. CDR3 DNA sequence: TGTGCCAGCAGCTCACAACAGGGGGCCCACACCGGGGAGCTGTTTTTT.

The V and J genes are TRBV30 and TRBJ1-3; no clear D gene. V dropped 6 bases and J dropped 0 bases, with 12 bases sitting between them. The CDR3 loop spans 14 amino acids. Germline-derived CDR1 and CDR2 are GTSNPN and SVGIG (reference sequence). The CDR3 DNA reads TGTGCCTGTTACCTCGGGAACTCTGGAAACACCATATATTTT. Protein: CACYLGNSGNTIYF.

The chain uses TRBV4-1 and TRBJ2-7; D possibly corresponds to TRBD2 (7 bases). Germline assignment: CDR1 MGHRA and CDR2 YSYEKL. CDR3 size: 11 residues. Trimming removed 8 bases from V and 6 bases from J, with 11 bases in between. The CDR3 loop reads CASHGGREQYF. CDR3 DNA sequence: TGCGCCAGCCACGGGGGGCGCGAGCAGTACTTC.

The J gene is TRBJ2-1, the V gene TRBV11-2; 8 nucleotides align to TRBD2. V gave up 7 bases and J gave up 7 bases; unmatched junction bases: 3. CDR3 length: 12 residues. Germline CDR1 is SGHAT and CDR2 is FQNNGV. The CDR3 region is CASTRGGNEQFF. CDR3 DNA sequence: TGTGCCAGCACTCGCGGGGGGAATGAGCAGTTCTTC.

This rearrangement joins TRBV19 to TRBJ2-7, with 8 bases fitting TRBD2. The CDR3 runs to 14 residues. Germline assignment: CDR1 LNHDA and CDR2 SQIVND (reference sequence). The V gene end was trimmed by 3 bases and the J gene end by 4 bases; junction bases not matched to a gene: 5. CDR3 in amino acids: CASSMGLVGYEQYF. The CDR3, as DNA: TGTGCCAGTAGTATGGGACTAGTAGGTTACGAGCAGTACTTC.

This chain uses TRBV12-3 or TRBV12-4 with TRBJ2-7, with TRBD2 matching 8 bases. The V and J ends lost 3 bases and 3 bases, in that order; junction bases with no gene match: 1. The CDR3 is made up of 13 amino acids. The CDR3 protein is CASSFLAGYEQYF. The CDR3 DNA follows: TGTGCCAGCAGTTTTCTAGCGGGCTACGAGCAGTACTTC.

The V and J genes are TRBV7-2 and TRBJ1-6; maybe TRBD1 (6 bases). Trimming pared 6 bases from V and 11 bases from J, leaving 17 bases between. CDR1 and CDR2 (germline): SGHTA, FQGNSA. CDR3 length: 14 amino acids. The CDR3 DNA reads as TGTGCCAGCAGGACCGACAGGCTGGGTACACCCCTCCACTTT. It encodes CASRTDRLGTPLHF.

The rearrangement joins TRBV19 to TRBJ2-1; unclear D gene. There are 13 residues in the CDR3. Trimming took 4 bases from V and 3 from J, leaving 7 bases between them. CDR1 is LNHDA, CDR2 SQIVND, per germline (reference sequence). Here the CDR3 DNA reads TGTGCCAGTAGTAGAACAGTCTACAATGAGCAGTTCTTC. It is translated as CASSRTVYNEQFF.

The chain joins TRBV6-4 to TRBJ1-2; weak D call: TRBD1 (6 bases). Trimming removed 0 bases at V and 3 bases at J, with 11 bases between. Germline CDR1 is MRHNA and CDR2 is SNTAGT. This CDR3 is 15 amino acids long. The CDR3 DNA reads as TGTGCCAGCAGTGACTCGAGCAGGGGAGACTATGGCTACACCTTC. Its protein product is CASSDSSRGDYGYTF.

This clone showed up just a few times. The chain couples TRBV12-5 to TRBJ2-2; 8 bases agree with TRBD2. Germline loops: CDR1 LGHNT, CDR2 FRNRAP. V lost 0 bases, J lost 2 bases, and 8 bases stayed unmatched. The CDR3 loop spans 18 amino acids. The CDR3 protein is CASGLVPDGGVNTGELFF. As DNA, the CDR3 is TGTGCTAGTGGTTTGGTACCTGACGGGGGGGTTAACACCGGGGAGCTGTTTTTT.

This sequence joins TRBV10-3 and TRBJ2-7; weak D call: TRBD1 (6 bases). This CDR3 has 14 residues. Deletions cut 6 bases from V and 2 bases from J, with 14 bases between. CDR1 and CDR2 (germline): ENHRY, SYGVKD. The CDR3 loop is CAISGTSAPYEQYF. The CDR3 region has the DNA TGTGCCATCAGCGGGACATCAGCACCCTACGAGCAGTACTTC.

The chain joins TRBV20-1 to TRBJ1-2; D is unclear. Germline loops: CDR1 DFQATT, CDR2 SNEGSKA (reference sequence). Trimming cost V 3 bases and J 2 bases, with 7 bases left between them. The CDR3 length is 12 residues. The CDR3 here is CSASRENYGYTF. The CDR3 coding sequence is TGCAGTGCTAGTCGGGAAAACTATGGCTACACCTTC.

The chain links TRBV9 to TRBJ2-7; D unresolved. This CDR3 is built from 15 residues. The germline V gene has CDR1 SGDLS and CDR2 YYNGEE. V was shortened by 0 bases and J by 2 bases, with 12 bases between the two germline ends. CDR3 loop: CASSVGRLRTYEQYF. CDR3 sequence (DNA): TGTGCCAGCAGCGTAGGCAGGTTACGAACCTACGAGCAGTACTTC. The full variable domain, in which reference TRBV9 and TRBJ2-7 provide the parts outside the CDR3, is DSGVTQTPKHLITATGQRVTLRCSPRSGDLSVYWYQQSLDQGLQFLIQYYNGEERAKGNILERFSAQQFPDLHSELNLSSLELGDSALYFCASSVGRLRTYEQYFGPGTRLTVT.

This chain uses TRBV5-1 with TRBJ2-3; 8 bases line up with TRBD2. With V trimmed by 1 base and J by 5 bases, 9 bases remained unmatched. The CDR3 contains 16 residues. CDR1 and CDR2 (germline): SGHRS, YFSETQ. For the CDR3, the DNA is TGCGCCAGCAGCTTGTTCGGTAGCGGGGTGGTAGATACGCAGTATTTT. Translation gives CASSLFGSGVVDTQYF.

The V and J genes are TRBV7-2 and TRBJ1-2; D gene ambiguous. The CDR3 is 12 amino acids. Trimming left V 3 bases short and J 7 bases short, with 9 bases between. The germline V gene encodes CDR1 SGHTA and CDR2 FQGNSA. This CDR3 reads CASSFGGSGYTF. CDR3 nucleotides: TGTGCCAGCAGCTTTGGAGGGAGTGGCTACACCTTC.

The gene calls are TRBV30 and TRBJ2-3; 13 bases match TRBD2. In germline, CDR1 is GTSNPN, CDR2 SVGIG (reference sequence). The CDR3 length is 16 residues. The V gene end was trimmed by 2 bases and the J gene end by 3 bases; junction bases not matched to a gene: 5. This CDR3 is CAWSPGLAGVTDTQYF. In DNA, the CDR3 is TGTGCCTGGAGTCCCGGACTAGCGGGGGTTACAGATACGCAGTATTTT.

V and J are TRBV18 and TRBJ1-2, with D tentatively TRBD1 (6 bases). Per germline, CDR1 KGHSH and CDR2 LQKENI. There are 18 residues in the CDR3. V was pared by 2 bases and J by 8 bases, with 27 bases between. Here the CDR3 reads CASSPGQTTLISGDGYTF. The CDR3 coding sequence is TGTGCCAGCTCACCAGGGCAAACGACCCTTATATCAGGGGACGGCTACACCTTC.

The rearrangement joins TRBV5-1 to TRBJ2-7; tentative D call: TRBD2 (6 bases). Trimming pared 0 bases from V and 3 bases from J, leaving 10 bases between. This CDR3 is built from 14 residues. Per germline, CDR1 SGHRS and CDR2 YFSETQ. The CDR3 DNA reads TGCGCCAGCAGCTTGGATCACGGGGGCTACGAGCAGTACTTC. This sequence encodes CASSLDHGGYEQYF.

In DNA form, the CDR3 reads TGTGCCAGCAGGGTGGACAGCTACACTGAAGCTTTCTTT. This translates into CASRVDSYTEAFF. V usage is TRBV2 and J usage is TRBJ1-1; D may be TRBD1 (6 bases). V was pared by 6 bases and J by 3 bases, with 11 bases between. Looked up from germline, CDR1 is SNHLY and CDR2 is FYNNEI. This CDR3 is built from 13 residues.

V gene TRBV30 combines with J gene TRBJ1-5; 7 bases line up with TRBD1. There are 15 residues in the CDR3. V lost 3 bases to trimming and J lost 2 bases; unmatched junction nucleotides: 7. Germline V CDR1 and CDR2: GTSNPN, SVGIG (reference sequence). In nucleotides, the CDR3 is TGTGCCTGGAGCCGGGGGCAGGGGGGCAATCAGCCCCAGCATTTT. It codes for CAWSRGQGGNQPQHF.

The chain links TRBV6-5 to TRBJ1-4; TRBD1 agrees at 7 bases. The V gene end was trimmed by 6 bases and the J gene end by 4 bases; junction bases not matched to a gene: 8. This CDR3 is 15 amino acids long. Germline V gives CDR1 MNHEY, CDR2 SVGAGI. The CDR3 nucleotides read TGTGCCAGCAGCCTACAGGGGTTGTATAATGAAAAACTGTTTTTT. It yields the protein CASSLQGLYNEKLFF.